This passage covers 13 T cell receptor beta chains from one sample sequenced in a study of T cells in Graves' hyperthyroidism and ophthalmopathy. Amplification yielded TCR beta CDR3 regions, with RNA transcripts as the source. TCR CDR3 underwent first-round RT-PCR with the HTBI primer set. TCRdb reprocessed the multiplex PCR reads with MiXCR, giving one entry per CDR3 protein. The data show fewer than 250,000 distinct CDR3 sequences, over 15% seen once. Sequencing was done on a sample of blood. These receptors all come from a young woman with Graves' ophthalmopathy.

This clonotype showed up many times. CDR3 sequence (DNA): TGTGCCAGCACCACCGGGGGGATGATTAACAATGAGCAGTTCTTC. Amino acids: CASTTGGMINNEQFF. This rearrangement joins TRBV28 to TRBJ2-1; 7 bases agree with TRBD2. The CDR3 has 15 residues. Per germline, CDR1 MDHEN and CDR2 SYDVKM. The V segment lost 7 bases and the J segment 5 bases; nucleotides outside the gene matches: 11.

This clonotype was observed many times. The chain is built from TRBV11-2 and TRBJ2-3; 7 positions match TRBD1. The CDR3 extends over 16 amino acids. V trimming: 7 bases; J trimming: 1 base; junction bases outside the gene matches: 11. The germline gives CDR1 SGHAT, CDR2 FQNNGV. CDR3 bases: TGTGCCAGCAACCCACACAGGGGATCGGGCACAGATACGCAGTATTTT. As protein: CASNPHRGSGTDTQYF.

This clonotype has only a few counts. A read error may be the cause here, since a much bigger clone is one base away. The gene calls are TRBV27 and TRBJ1-1, with a weak D call TRBD1 (5 bases). V shed 5 bases and J shed 7 bases, with 14 bases lying between them. In germline, CDR1 is MNHEY, CDR2 SMNVEV (reference sequence). The CDR3 length is 13 residues. Here the CDR3 reads CASSLRKGSEAFF. The CDR3, as DNA: TGTGCCAGCAGTCTGCGAAAGGGGAGTGAAGCTTTCTTT.

At least ten counts were recorded for this clonotype. This chain joins TRBV6-1 and TRBJ2-2; no reliable D call. This CDR3 has 15 amino acids. Trimming stripped 3 bases from V and 7 bases from J, with 15 bases between. The germline V gene has CDR1 MNHNS and CDR2 SASEGT. CDR3 amino acids: CASSEENIRHGELFF. The CDR3 coding sequence is TGTGCCAGCAGTGAGGAGAACATCCGGCACGGGGAGCTGTTTTTT.

This clonotype was found many times. This sequence may be a read error, since a much larger clone differs from it by one base. V and J are TRBV20-1 and TRBJ2-7; 7 positions match TRBD2. Unmatched junction bases numbered 9, after V lost 8 bases and J lost 2 bases. CDR3 length equals 13 residues. Germline CDR1 and CDR2: DFQATT and SNEGSKA (reference sequence). The CDR3 bases are TGCAGTTCTACCCCGGGACTAACCTACGAGCAGTACTTC. Translation: CSSTPGLTYEQYF.

The chain is built from TRBV5-1 and TRBJ1-1; 11 bases agree with TRBD1. CDR1 SGHRS and CDR2 YFSETQ come from the germline V gene. The J segment lost 10 bases and the V segment lost 0 bases, leaving 14 bases of the junction unmatched. CDR3 length: 17 amino acids. CDR3 bases: TGCGCCAGCAGCTTGGAGGGACAGGGGGAGATCGGCCTTGTAGCTTTCTTT. Translation gives CASSLEGQGEIGLVAFF.

At least ten counts were recorded for this clonotype. The chain has TRBV6-1 and TRBJ1-5; 9 bases line up with TRBD1. The CDR3 runs 15 residues. Germline trimming cut 6 bases from V and 4 bases from J; bases unmatched to any gene: 7. The germline CDR1 and CDR2 sequences are MNHNS and SASEGT. CDR3 protein: CASSPRTGENQPQHF. The CDR3 bases are TGTGCCAGCAGCCCCCGGACAGGGGAAAATCAGCCCCAGCATTTT.

This clonotype was picked up a small number of times. The rearrangement uses TRBV4-2 and TRBJ1-4; no reliable D call. CDR1 and CDR2 (germline): LGHNA, YNFKEQ. The CDR3 loop spans 16 amino acids. V lost 4 bases and J 0 bases, leaving 12 bases between the germline ends. For the CDR3, the DNA is TGTGCCAGCAGCCGACCCCAGGTTGCAACTAATGAAAAACTGTTTTTT. Translation: CASSRPQVATNEKLFF.

Remarks on this clonotype: A read error may be the cause here, since a much bigger clone is one base away. The chain links TRBV2 to TRBJ1-2, with D tentatively TRBD1 (6 bases). CDR1 and CDR2 from the germline V gene are SNHLY and FYNNEI. The CDR3 length is 11 residues. The CDR3 DNA follows: TGTGCGTGCTGGGGGCTCTATGGCTACACCTTC. Its translation: CACWGLYGYTF. Variable domain in full (rest from reference TRBV2 and TRBJ1-2): EPEVTQTPSHQVTQMGQEVILRCVPISNHLYFYWYRQILGQKVEFLVSFYNNEISEKSEIFDDQFSVERPDGSNFTLKIRSTKLEDSAMYFCACWGLYGYTFGSGTRLTVV.

The chain is built from TRBV7-3 and TRBJ2-1; either TRBD1 or TRBD2 may supply D (5 bases each). V was cut by 2 bases and J by 8 bases, with 16 bases left in between. Germline V gene lookup returns CDR1 SGHTA and CDR2 FQGTGA. The CDR3 is 15 residues long. In nucleotides, the CDR3 is TGTGCCAGCAGCTTAGAGGGGACGATAGTCCATGAGCAGTTCTTC. This translates into CASSLEGTIVHEQFF.

The table lists this clonotype with many counts. This chain links TRBV28 with TRBJ2-7, with D unresolved. V was clipped by 5 bases and J by 5 bases, with 13 bases between them. The CDR3 extends over 13 amino acids. Germline V gene data show CDR1 as MDHEN and CDR2 as SYDVKM. The DNA of the CDR3 is TGTGCCAGCAGTCCCTACACCCTGGACGAGCAGTACTTC. Protein: CASSPYTLDEQYF. Filled out from reference TRBV28 and TRBJ2-7, the complete variable domain reads DVKVTQSSRYLVKRTGEKVFLECVQDMDHENMFWYRQDPGLGLRLIYFSYDVKMKEKGDIPEGYSVSREKKERFSLILESASTNQTSMYLCASSPYTLDEQYFGPGTRLTVT.

This clonotype has at least ten counts. The CDR3 loop is CASSYTGKGGYTF. CDR3 DNA sequence: TGTGCCAGCAGTTACACCGGGAAAGGTGGCTACACCTTC. The chain recombines TRBV6-5 with TRBJ1-2; D is unresolved. Trimming removed 2 bases from V and 7 bases from J, with 11 bases in between. Germline CDR1 MNHEY, CDR2 SVGAGI. CDR3 length: 13 residues.

The sample holds many counts of this clonotype. The rearrangement uses TRBV20-1 and TRBJ2-1; D unresolved. This CDR3 is built from 13 residues. Germline V gene lookup returns CDR1 DFQATT and CDR2 SNEGSKA (reference sequence). V dropped 3 bases and J dropped 5 bases, with 11 bases sitting between them. As DNA, the CDR3 is TGCAGTGCTAGTCGGACCACACACAATGAGCAGTTCTTC. Amino acid sequence: CSASRTTHNEQFF.